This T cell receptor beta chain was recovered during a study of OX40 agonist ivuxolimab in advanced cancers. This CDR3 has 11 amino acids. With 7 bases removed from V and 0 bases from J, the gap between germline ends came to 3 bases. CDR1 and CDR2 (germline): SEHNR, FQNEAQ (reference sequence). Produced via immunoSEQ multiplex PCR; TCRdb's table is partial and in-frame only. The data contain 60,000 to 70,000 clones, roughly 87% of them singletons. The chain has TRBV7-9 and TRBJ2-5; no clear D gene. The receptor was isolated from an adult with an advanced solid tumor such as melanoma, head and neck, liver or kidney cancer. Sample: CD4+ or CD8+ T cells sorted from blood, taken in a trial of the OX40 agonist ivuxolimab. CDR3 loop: CASTNQETQYF. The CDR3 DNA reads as TGTGCCAGCACCAACCAAGAGACCCAGTACTTC.